Following are 14 T cell receptor beta chains from one sample sequenced in a study of T cells in women clearing cervical HPV infection. Clones were sequenced by immunoSEQ multiplex PCR, and TCRdb holds only the in-frame ones, with some missing. The specimen's table records about 30,000 clones. Sequenced sample: blood buffy coat. These receptor sequences come from a woman between 18 and 70 years old with a cervical HPV16 infection that either progressed to CIN3+ or cleared (not recorded which).

On this clone itself: The read comes to an end 3 residues before the CDR3 does, leaving the germline J gene to fill in the end. The chain couples TRBV7-9 to TRBJ2-3, with TRBD2 as a possible D gene (5 bases). This CDR3 has 14 amino acids. The V gene's germline CDR1 is SEHNR and CDR2 FQNEAQ (reference sequence). V dropped 6 bases and J dropped 2 bases, with 12 bases sitting between them. CDR3 bases read: TGTGCCAGCAGATTCGGCGACTACACAGATACG. As protein: CASRFGDYTDT. The whole CDR3 reads CASRFGDYTDTQYF.

Of note for this clone: The read ends 3 residues shy of where the CDR3 ends; the end is completed using the germline J gene. J is TRBJ2-5 and V is TRBV7-2; 7 bases line up with TRBD1. V lost 5 bases to trimming and J lost 5 bases; unmatched junction nucleotides: 8. From germline, CDR1 is SGHTA and CDR2 FQGNSA. The CDR3 is made up of 14 amino acids. This chain's CDR3 is CASSARTGWETQYF. The sequenced CDR3 bases are TGTGCCAGCAGCGCCCGGACAGGCTGGGAGACC.

As for this clone: The read halts 3 residues ahead of the CDR3 end, with the missing end drawn from the germline J gene. The chain joins TRBV18 to TRBJ2-2, with 10 positions matching TRBD2. V lost 1 base and J lost 5; bases outside the gene matches: 7. The germline V gene has CDR1 KGHSH and CDR2 LQKENI. This CDR3 has 17 residues. CDR3 DNA (partial): TGTGCCAGCTCACCACGATCGAGCGGGAGGGTGACCGGGGAG. It is translated as CASSPRSSGRVTGE. The entire CDR3 is CASSPRSSGRVTGELFF.

As for this clone: The read falls 3 residues short of the CDR3 end, and the missing part is taken from the germline J gene. V and J are TRBV12-3 or TRBV12-4 and TRBJ1-6; 11 positions agree with TRBD1. CDR3 length: 15 residues. Unmatched junction bases numbered 4, after V lost 7 bases and J lost 5 bases. The part of the CDR3 DNA that was read is TGTGCCAGCAACGGACAGGGGGCGAATAATTCACCC. Protein product: CASNGQGANNSP. The full CDR3 protein reads CASNGQGANNSPLHF.

This clone shows up as medium-sized (0.01 to 0.1%) by frequency. The read is 3 residues too short to cover the CDR3 end, so that end is filled in from the germline J gene. The chain links TRBV2 to TRBJ2-1; 8 bases match TRBD2. V gave up 6 bases and J gave up 1 base; unmatched junction bases: 8. In germline, CDR1 is SNHLY, CDR2 FYNNEI. This CDR3 is built from 16 residues. The CDR3 reads CASRKGTSGSYNEQFF. The sequenced part of the CDR3 DNA is TGTGCCAGCAGGAAAGGGACTAGTGGTTCCTACAATGAG.

A remark on this clone: The CDR3 extends 3 residues past the end of the read, so its final part is completed from the germline J gene. The chain has TRBV20-1 and TRBJ1-2; D ambiguous. Germline lookup yields CDR1 DFQATT and CDR2 SNEGSKA (reference sequence). The CDR3 sequence is 12 residues long. CDR3 protein: CSARTPGTDYTF. The covered CDR3 bases are TGCAGTGCTCGGACTCCCGGCACTGAC.

As concerns this clone: Read coverage stops 3 residues before the CDR3 terminus; the germline J gene supplies the remainder. The gene calls are TRBV29-1 and TRBJ2-7, with D possibly matching TRBD1 (6 bases). V dropped 3 bases and J dropped 0 bases, with 12 bases sitting between them. The germline gives CDR1 SQVTM, CDR2 ANQGSEA. This CDR3 region has 14 residues. The CDR3 DNA, read in part, is TGCAGCGTTGATATGGACAGCAGCTCCTACGAG. This codes for CSVDMDSSSYE. The whole CDR3 sequence reads CSVDMDSSSYEQYF.

Notes on this clone: The read finishes 3 residues shy of the CDR3 end, and the germline J gene is used to complete it. The rearrangement uses TRBV7-9 and TRBJ2-3; the D gene is possibly TRBD1 (5 bases). This CDR3 contains 13 residues. Trimming cost V 0 bases and J 5 bases, with 6 bases left between them. Germline V gene data show CDR1 as SEHNR and CDR2 as FQNEAQ (reference sequence). The chain's CDR3 is CASSLAQGDTQYF. CDR3 DNA, as far as it was read: TGTGCCAGCAGCTTAGCGCAGGGAGATACG. Full variable domain (remainder filled in from reference TRBV7-9 and TRBJ2-3): DTGVSQNPRHKITKRGQNVTFRCDPISEHNRLYWYRQTLGQGPEFLTYFQNEAQLEKSRLLSDRFSAERPKGSFSTLEIQRTEQGDSAMYLCASSLAQGDTQYFGPGTRLTVL.

Partial CDR3 DNA: TGCAGTGCCAGGGACAGATCTACCTCCGGTCATGGC. This sequence encodes CSARDRSTSGHG. The entire CDR3 protein is CSARDRSTSGHGYTF. The chain carries TRBV20-1 and TRBJ1-2, with 7 positions matching TRBD1. The read falls 3 residues short of the CDR3 end, and the missing part is taken from the germline J gene. Per the germline V gene, CDR1 is DFQATT and CDR2 is SNEGSKA (reference sequence). J was trimmed by 6 bases and V by 6 bases; bases with no gene match: 16. The CDR3 sequence is 15 residues long.

Worth noting for this clone: The CDR3 goes on 3 residues after the read ends, and that part is filled in from the germline J gene. The chain has TRBV19 and TRBJ1-3; D is unresolved. The V and J ends lost 9 bases and 0 bases respectively, with 15 bases between them. This CDR3 is built from 15 residues. Germline CDR1 is LNHDA and CDR2 is SQIVND (reference sequence). The CDR3: CASRSGPISGNTIYF. CDR3 DNA (partial): TGTGCCAGCCGAAGCGGACCTATCTCTGGAAACACC. Complete variable domain (other parts from reference TRBV19 and TRBJ1-3): DGGITQSPKYLFRKEGQNVTLSCEQNLNHDAMYWYRQDPGQGLRLIYYSQIVNDFQKGDIAEGYSVSREKKESFPLTVTSAQKNPTAFYLCASRSGPISGNTIYFGEGSWLTVV.

The CDR3 protein is CASSERQSPSYDYTF. The CDR3 DNA, read in part, is TGTGCCAGTAGTGAGCGACAGTCTCCCTCCTACGAC. The rearrangement links TRBV19 to TRBJ1-2; a possible D gene is TRBD1 (5 bases). The read comes to an end 3 residues before the CDR3 does, leaving the germline J gene to fill in the end. CDR1 LNHDA and CDR2 SQIVND come from the germline V gene (reference sequence). The CDR3 length is 15 residues.

Turning to this clone: The read finishes 3 residues shy of the CDR3 end, and the germline J gene is used to complete it. The rearrangement uses TRBV7-2 and TRBJ2-7; TRBD1 aligns across 7 bases. Germline values: CDR1 SGHTA, CDR2 FQGNSA. The V gene end was trimmed by 1 base and the J gene end by 3 bases; junction bases not matched to a gene: 6. The CDR3 consists of 15 residues. This CDR3 reads CASSLGTGLLYEQYF. Incomplete CDR3 DNA: TGTGCCAGCAGCTTAGGGACAGGCCTCCTCTACGAG.

Comments on this clone: The CDR3 end is not reached by the read, which stops 3 residues before it; the germline J gene fills it in. The V and J genes are TRBV7-6 and TRBJ2-7, with 7 bases fitting TRBD1. Trimming cost V 5 bases and J 6 bases; bases outside gene matches: 13. The germline gives CDR1 SGHVS, CDR2 FNYEAQ. CDR3 length: 15 amino acids. The DNA read from the CDR3 is TGTGCCAGCAGCCAACGGCTAGGGGGCGGAAGCGAG. The encoded protein is CASSQRLGGGSE. The whole CDR3 sequence is CASSQRLGGGSEQYF.

As for this clone: Read sequence stops 3 residues before the CDR3 end, and the germline J gene provides the missing end. The V call is TRBV20-1, the J call TRBJ2-7, with 11 bases matching TRBD2. J gave up 2 bases and V 2 bases, and 2 bases lay outside the gene matches. The germline gives CDR1 DFQATT, CDR2 SNEGSKA (reference sequence). The CDR3 contains 14 residues. CDR3 loop: CSARKLAGAYEQYF. CDR3 DNA (partial): TGCAGTGCTAGAAAACTAGCGGGGGCCTACGAG.